This T cell receptor (beta chain) was profiled in a study of cytomegalovirus exposure and HLA in healthy donors. The overall study: The same platform was used for the 120 validation repertoires and the approximately 670 first-cohort repertoires, a later analysis reported. Study observations and caveats: Most TCR sequences proved rare, with some public TCRs found in many donors. CMV antigen specificity was confirmed in vitro for a few CMV-associated chains. Cytomegalovirus association was assigned to over 150 TCR beta chains.

In the case of this clone: Its antigen remains unidentified.

TCRdb's table, derived via immunoSEQ multiplex PCR, lists solely in-frame clones and lacks some. This sample carries under 200,000 clones, 75% to 90% of them seen once, and the ten largest clones take around 2.1%. Sequenced material: PBMCs. This receptor was taken from a woman between 18 and 30 years old in good health and CMV-seronegative.

CDR3: CASSSLPSSGQIYQPQHF. In DNA, the CDR3 is TGTGCCAGTAGCAGTCTTCCTTCGTCCGGACAGATTTATCAGCCCCAGCATTTT. The chain carries TRBV19 and TRBJ1-5; maybe TRBD1 (6 bases). V lost 6 bases to trimming and J lost 5 bases, with 26 bases between them. Looked up from germline, CDR1 is LNHDA and CDR2 is SQIVND (reference sequence). This CDR3 spans 18 amino acids.